These T cell receptor beta chains were read from a single sample in a study of T cells in Graves' hyperthyroidism and ophthalmopathy. Each CDR3 protein is one row after TCRdb ran MiXCR on the multiplex PCR reads. The sample gives 600,000 to 750,000 distinct CDR3 sequences, around a sixth of which show up once; about 16% is in the top ten. What was sequenced was blood. These receptors came from a man aged 45-65 years with Graves' hyperthyroidism. The CDR3 runs from the conserved cysteine through the conserved F or W. The D gene is left open where the match is weak. Size is omitted from some rows. Given values are once, few, many or a class for expanded clones.

D gene: NA; J gene: TRBJ2-6; clone size: NA; V gene: TRBV20-1; CDR3 protein: CSAGEVSGANVLTF; CDR3 DNA: TGCAGTGCTGGAGAAGTTTCTGGGGCCAACGTCCTGACTTTC
D gene: TRBD2; J gene: TRBJ2-1; clone size: many; V gene: TRBV28; CDR3 protein: CASSSVTGTSGRNEQFF; CDR3 DNA: TGTGCCAGCAGCTCAGTGACCGGGACTAGCGGGAGGAATGAGCAGTTCTTC
D gene: NA; J gene: TRBJ1-1; clone size: few; V gene: TRBV28; CDR3 protein: CATRRRRGKAEAFF; CDR3 DNA: TGTGCCACCAGACGGAGAAGGGGGAAGGCTGAAGCTTTCTTT
D gene: NA; J gene: TRBJ1-4; clone size: NA; V gene: TRBV30; CDR3 protein: CAWSVGLATNEKLFF; CDR3 DNA: TGTGCCTGGAGTGTAGGCTTGGCGACTAATGAAAAACTGTTTTTT
D gene: NA; J gene: TRBJ1-1; clone size: many; V gene: TRBV12-3/TRBV12-4; CDR3 protein: CASSLAGVRTEAFF; CDR3 DNA: TGTGCCAGCAGTTTAGCTGGGGTGAGGACTGAAGCTTTCTTT
D gene: TRBD2; J gene: TRBJ2-3; clone size: few; V gene: TRBV7-2; CDR3 protein: CASSLEWSGRAGDTQYF; CDR3 DNA: TGTGCCAGCAGCTTAGAATGGAGCGGGAGGGCTGGAGATACGCAGTATTTT
D gene: TRBD2; J gene: TRBJ2-1; clone size: many; V gene: TRBV7-9; CDR3 protein: CASSSRVAGIINNEQFF; CDR3 DNA: TGTGCCAGCAGCTCCCGAGTAGCGGGAATCATAAACAATGAGCAGTTCTTC
D gene: NA; J gene: TRBJ1-1; clone size: NA; V gene: TRBV7-9; CDR3 protein: CASSPAAANTEAFF; CDR3 DNA: TGTGCCAGCAGCCCGGCGGCAGCGAACACTGAAGCTTTCTTT
D gene: TRBD1; J gene: TRBJ1-1; clone size: few; V gene: TRBV9; CDR3 protein: CASSERTGAGNTEAFF; CDR3 DNA: TGTGCCAGCAGCGAGCGGACAGGGGCCGGGAACACTGAAGCTTTCTTT
D gene: TRBD2; J gene: TRBJ2-4; clone size: once; V gene: TRBV18; CDR3 protein: CASSPGSGIALAKNIQYF; CDR3 DNA: TGTGCCAGCTCACCGGGTAGCGGGATAGCATTGGCCAAAAACATTCAGTACTTC
D gene: NA; J gene: TRBJ1-2; clone size: many; V gene: TRBV28; CDR3 protein: CASSWAVGDGSPGYTF; CDR3 DNA: TGTGCCAGCAGTTGGGCGGTCGGGGATGGGTCCCCGGGCTACACCTTC
D gene: TRBD2; J gene: TRBJ2-1; clone size: few; V gene: TRBV9; CDR3 protein: CASSVGGGRTNEQFF; CDR3 DNA: TGTGCCAGCAGCGTAGGAGGCGGGAGGACCAATGAGCAGTTCTTC
D gene: TRBD2; J gene: TRBJ2-7; clone size: NA; V gene: TRBV30; CDR3 protein: CAWWGTSGRDGEQYF; CDR3 DNA: TGTGCCTGGTGGGGGACTAGCGGGAGGGACGGCGAGCAGTACTTC
D gene: TRBD1; J gene: TRBJ2-4; clone size: few; V gene: TRBV20-1; CDR3 protein: CSAKGQGQDIQYF; CDR3 DNA: TGCAGTGCTAAAGGACAGGGCCAAGACATTCAGTACTTC
D gene: NA; J gene: TRBJ1-5; clone size: NA; V gene: TRBV20-1; CDR3 protein: CSAIAVSNQPQHF; CDR3 DNA: TGCAGTGCTATAGCAGTGAGCAATCAGCCCCAGCATTTT
D gene: NA; J gene: TRBJ2-1; clone size: many; V gene: TRBV20-1; CDR3 protein: CSASSGRKPNEQFF; CDR3 DNA: TGCAGTGCTAGTAGTGGACGCAAACCCAATGAGCAGTTCTTC
D gene: TRBD2; J gene: TRBJ2-3; clone size: few; V gene: TRBV9; CDR3 protein: CASSVPQGAGGRPDTQYF; CDR3 DNA: TGTGCCAGCAGCGTACCCCAAGGGGCGGGAGGGCGGCCCGATACGCAGTATTTT
D gene: NA; J gene: TRBJ2-7; clone size: many; V gene: TRBV7-2; CDR3 protein: CASSISDGSYEQYF; CDR3 DNA: TGTGCCAGCAGCATATCGGACGGGTCCTACGAGCAGTACTTC
D gene: TRBD2; J gene: TRBJ2-5; clone size: NA; V gene: TRBV7-2; CDR3 protein: CASSGRLAGGPAETQYF; CDR3 DNA: TGTGCCAGCAGCGGTCGACTAGCGGGAGGGCCGGCAGAGACCCAGTACTTC
D gene: TRBD1; J gene: TRBJ2-1; clone size: few; V gene: TRBV7-9; CDR3 protein: CASSADRVVNEQFF; CDR3 DNA: TGTGCCAGCAGCGCGGACAGGGTGGTCAATGAGCAGTTCTTC
D gene: TRBD1; J gene: TRBJ2-5; clone size: many; V gene: TRBV6-1; CDR3 protein: CASNLGQGALETQYF; CDR3 DNA: TGTGCCAGCAACCTTGGACAGGGGGCCCTAGAGACCCAGTACTTC
D gene: TRBD2; J gene: TRBJ2-4; clone size: many; V gene: TRBV7-2; CDR3 protein: CASSLGLAGGPANIQYF; CDR3 DNA: TGTGCCAGCAGCTTGGGGTTAGCGGGAGGGCCGGCAAACATTCAGTACTTC
D gene: TRBD1; J gene: TRBJ1-3; clone size: NA; V gene: TRBV10-2; CDR3 protein: CASGTGGVGNTIYF; CDR3 DNA: TGCGCCAGCGGGACAGGGGGCGTTGGAAACACCATATATTTT
D gene: NA; J gene: TRBJ2-3; clone size: NA; V gene: TRBV2; CDR3 protein: CASSDVLAISTDTQYF; CDR3 DNA: TGTGCCAGCAGTGATGTCCTAGCGATTAGCACAGATACGCAGTATTTT
D gene: NA; J gene: TRBJ1-1; clone size: many; V gene: TRBV28; CDR3 protein: CASSFGQGGTEAFF; CDR3 DNA: TGTGCCAGCAGTTTCGGTCAGGGCGGCACTGAAGCTTTCTTT
D gene: NA; J gene: TRBJ2-2; clone size: NA; V gene: TRBV6-6; CDR3 protein: CASSYSGTMTGELFF; CDR3 DNA: TGTGCCAGCAGTTACTCGGGGACGATGACCGGGGAGCTGTTTTTT
D gene: NA; J gene: TRBJ2-1; clone size: NA; V gene: TRBV19; CDR3 protein: CASGFEGWVNEQFF; CDR3 DNA: TGTGCCAGTGGGTTCGAGGGATGGGTAAATGAGCAGTTCTTC
D gene: TRBD1; J gene: TRBJ2-3; clone size: many; V gene: TRBV20-1; CDR3 protein: CSGTGGSTDTQYF; CDR3 DNA: TGCAGTGGAACAGGGGGTTCGACAGATACGCAGTATTTT
D gene: NA; J gene: TRBJ2-7; clone size: many; V gene: TRBV28; CDR3 protein: CASRPHSGSSYEQYF; CDR3 DNA: TGTGCCAGCAGGCCTCATTCGGGGAGCTCCTACGAGCAGTACTTC
D gene: NA; J gene: TRBJ2-5; clone size: many; V gene: TRBV9; CDR3 protein: CASSVAGTVEETQYF; CDR3 DNA: TGTGCCAGCAGCGTAGCTGGTACAGTTGAAGAGACCCAGTACTTC
D gene: NA; J gene: TRBJ2-7; clone size: NA; V gene: TRBV30; CDR3 protein: CAWSYRAEQYF; CDR3 DNA: TGTGCCTGGAGTTACAGGGCCGAGCAGTACTTC
D gene: TRBD1; J gene: TRBJ1-1; clone size: NA; V gene: TRBV29-1; CDR3 protein: CSAGQGLNEAFF; CDR3 DNA: TGCAGCGCCGGACAGGGCCTCAACGAAGCTTTCTTT
D gene: TRBD1; J gene: TRBJ1-2; clone size: few; V gene: TRBV19; CDR3 protein: CASSRQDRGQFGYTF; CDR3 DNA: TGTGCCAGTAGCCGACAGGACAGGGGGCAATTTGGCTACACCTTC
D gene: NA; J gene: TRBJ2-7; clone size: few; V gene: TRBV14; CDR3 protein: CTSSQAPAATYEQYF; CDR3 DNA: TGTACCAGCAGCCAAGCCCCGGCGGCTACCTACGAGCAGTACTTC
D gene: NA; J gene: TRBJ1-5; clone size: many; V gene: TRBV28; CDR3 protein: CASSLSGAGHLNQPQHF; CDR3 DNA: TGTGCCAGCAGTTTAAGTGGGGCAGGCCACCTCAATCAGCCCCAGCATTTT
D gene: TRBD2; J gene: TRBJ2-3; clone size: NA; V gene: TRBV5-6; CDR3 protein: CASSLRPPGLASTDTQYF; CDR3 DNA: TGTGCCAGCAGCTTAAGACCGCCGGGACTAGCTAGCACAGATACGCAGTATTTT
D gene: NA; J gene: TRBJ2-7; clone size: many; V gene: TRBV11-2; CDR3 protein: CASTSTDAYEQYF; CDR3 DNA: TGTGCCAGCACCTCTACGGATGCCTACGAGCAGTACTTC
D gene: TRBD1; J gene: TRBJ1-2; clone size: many; V gene: TRBV18; CDR3 protein: CASSRTGDYGYTF; CDR3 DNA: TGTGCCAGCTCACGGACAGGGGACTATGGCTACACCTTC
D gene: NA; J gene: TRBJ1-1; clone size: many; V gene: TRBV12-3/TRBV12-4; CDR3 protein: CASSPTVTRTEAFF; CDR3 DNA: TGTGCCAGCAGCCCCACGGTTACTCGGACTGAAGCTTTCTTT
D gene: NA; J gene: TRBJ1-1; clone size: many; V gene: TRBV28; CDR3 protein: CASSPREWTEAFF; CDR3 DNA: TGTGCCAGCAGTCCAAGGGAGTGGACTGAAGCTTTCTTT
D gene: TRBD2; J gene: TRBJ2-5; clone size: many; V gene: TRBV10-3; CDR3 protein: CAISRTSGRETQYF; CDR3 DNA: TGTGCCATCAGCCGGACTAGCGGTAGAGAGACCCAGTACTTC
D gene: TRBD2; J gene: TRBJ2-2; clone size: many; V gene: TRBV14; CDR3 protein: CASSPVAGASTGELFF; CDR3 DNA: TGTGCCAGCAGCCCCGTAGCGGGAGCAAGCACCGGGGAGCTGTTTTTT
D gene: TRBD2; J gene: TRBJ2-2; clone size: few; V gene: TRBV5-1; CDR3 protein: CASAWTSGYTGELFF; CDR3 DNA: TGCGCCAGCGCTTGGACTAGCGGATACACCGGGGAGCTGTTTTTT
D gene: NA; J gene: TRBJ1-4; clone size: many; V gene: TRBV27; CDR3 protein: CASSLSYGATNEKLFF; CDR3 DNA: TGTGCCAGCAGTTTATCTTACGGTGCAACTAATGAAAAACTGTTTTTT